These 26 T cell receptor beta chains were all obtained from the same sample, sequenced in a study of PD-1 blockade in classical Hodgkin lymphoma. Each patient experienced a relapse that followed autologous stem cell transplantation, and brentuximab vedotin exposure varied. With magnetic negative selection, CD4+ T cells were purified from PBMCs that had been thawed. Data came from immunoSEQ multiplex PCR; TCRdb stores just in-frame clones and leaves some out. The table records about 31,000 clones, roughly 85% of them present only once. Sequences were derived from CD4+ T cells from blood, sampled at baseline. These receptors came from a human donor with classical Hodgkin lymphoma.

V and J are TRBV25-1 and TRBJ2-3, with 16 bases aligning to TRBD2. The CDR3 is 18 amino acids. With V trimmed by 7 bases and J by 1 base, 8 bases remained unmatched. Germline-derived CDR1 and CDR2 are MGHDK and SYGVNS. CDR3 loop: CASTPAGTSGRGTDTQYF. The CDR3 coding sequence is TGTGCCAGCACCCCGGCCGGGACTAGCGGGAGGGGCACAGATACGCAGTATTTT.

The rearrangement links TRBV16 to TRBJ2-6; the D is unclear. V was shortened by 4 bases and J by 4 bases, with 11 bases between the two germline ends. This CDR3 comprises 15 residues. Germline V gene lookup returns CDR1 KGHSY and CDR2 FQNENV. DNA for the CDR3: TGTGCCAGCAGCCCGGACCGCTTCGGGGCCAACGTCCTGACTTTC. Translation gives CASSPDRFGANVLTF.

The chain is built from TRBV10-3 and TRBJ2-5, with D possibly being TRBD1 (5 bases). This CDR3 region has 13 residues. Trimming pared 8 bases from V and 3 bases from J, leaving 13 bases between. The germline V gene has CDR1 ENHRY and CDR2 SYGVKD. CDR3 sequence (DNA): TGTGCCATCTCGGGCAGGGCGGAAGAGACCCAGTACTTC. This translates into CAISGRAEETQYF.

This sequence joins TRBV18 and TRBJ2-1; no firm D call. CDR3 length: 15 residues. Germline-derived CDR1 and CDR2 are KGHSH and LQKENI. V lost 4 bases and J 4 bases, leaving 14 bases between the germline ends. This CDR3 is CASSLTGPEYNEQFF. The CDR3 bases are TGTGCCAGCTCACTAACCGGGCCCGAATACAATGAGCAGTTCTTC.

In its sample, this clone was seen once. The V call is TRBV6-6, the J call TRBJ2-7; TRBD2 matches at 7 bases. CDR3 length equals 14 residues. With V trimmed by 8 bases and J by 3 bases, 10 bases remained unmatched. Germline assignment: CDR1 MNHNY and CDR2 SVGAGI (reference sequence). CDR3 bases: TGTGCCAGCGCCCTCTCGGGACTAAGCTACGAGCAGTACTTC. Protein product: CASALSGLSYEQYF.

This clone came up once. This sequence joins TRBV6-1 and TRBJ1-1; the D is unclear. The CDR3 is 12 amino acids. Germline V lookup: CDR1 MNHNS, CDR2 SASEGT. V lost 1 base and J lost 9, with 9 bases in between. The CDR3 DNA is TGTGCCAGCAGTGAAGGGCCGAGGCAAGCTTTCTTT. Its translation: CASSEGPRQAFF.

The chain employs TRBV19 and TRBJ1-5, with D possibly matching TRBD1 (5 bases). Germline CDR1 and CDR2: LNHDA and SQIVND (reference sequence). CDR3 size: 15 residues. V was trimmed by 6 bases and J by 6 bases, leaving 18 bases between them. CDR3 coding DNA: TGTGCCAGTAGCAATAGGGCAGGGTCGGGTCAGCCCCAGCATTTT. Protein sequence: CASSNRAGSGQPQHF.

The chain employs TRBV13 and TRBJ1-3, with 7 nucleotides matching TRBD1. CDR3 size: 19 residues. In germline, CDR1 is PRHDT, CDR2 FYEKMQ (reference sequence). With V trimmed by 6 bases and J by 0 bases, 17 bases remained unmatched. The CDR3 sequence is CASRSQGVLLETSGNTIYF. CDR3 sequence (DNA): TGTGCCAGCAGATCTCAGGGGGTTCTGTTGGAGACCTCTGGAAACACCATATATTTT.

This chain connects TRBV5-1 to TRBJ2-3; TRBD1 agrees at 11 bases. After removal of 6 bases from V and 4 bases from J, the junction contained 7 bases not matched to a gene. The CDR3 sequence is 15 residues long. Germline-derived CDR1 and CDR2 are SGHRS and YFSETQ. CDR3 loop: CASTRTGGRSDTQYF. Written as DNA, the CDR3 is TGCGCCAGCACCAGGACAGGGGGCCGGTCAGATACGCAGTATTTT.

The chain uses TRBV2 and TRBJ1-2; 11 bases match TRBD1. This CDR3 is built from 14 residues. V was pared by 6 bases and J by 7 bases, with 7 bases of the junction left unmatched. Germline-derived CDR1 and CDR2 are SNHLY and FYNNEI. The CDR3 nucleotides read TGTGCCAGCAGGAAGGACAGGGGGCGGGTTGGCTACACCTTC. Its translation is CASRKDRGRVGYTF.

This clone appeared a few times. The CDR3 spells CASSIAGLNTGELFF. Written as DNA, the CDR3 is TGTGCCAGTAGTATCGCAGGGCTAAACACCGGGGAGCTGTTTTTT. The chain employs TRBV19 and TRBJ2-2; tentatively, D is TRBD1 (5 bases). With 3 bases removed from V and 2 bases from J, the gap between germline ends came to 10 bases. Germline-derived CDR1 and CDR2 are LNHDA and SQIVND (reference sequence). This CDR3 has 15 residues.

The V and J genes are TRBV7-2 and TRBJ2-5; 7 bases map to TRBD1. The tail of the sequence fits TRBJ2-7 better, so the J call may be wrong. Germline loops: CDR1 SGHTA, CDR2 FQGNSA. This CDR3 has 14 amino acids. Here the CDR3 reads CASSTRTGRNEQYF. CDR3 nucleotides: TGTGCCAGCAGCACTCGGACAGGTCGCAACGAGCAGTACTTC.

This chain connects TRBV28 to TRBJ1-4; weak D call: TRBD1 (5 bases). Trimming shortened V by 3 bases and J by 0 bases, and 8 bases separated the two germline ends. Germline V gene sequence: CDR1 MDHEN, CDR2 SYDVKM. There are 15 residues in the CDR3. Here the CDR3 DNA reads TGTGCCAGCAGTTTCCAGGGTGCAACTAATGAAAAACTGTTTTTT. Translation: CASSFQGATNEKLFF.

This clone has a handful of counts. For the CDR3, the DNA is TGTGCCAGTAGTATAAGGGTCTGGAACACTGAAGCTTTCTTT. Protein product: CASSIRVWNTEAFF. The chain carries TRBV19 and TRBJ1-1; no firm D call. Per the germline V gene, CDR1 is LNHDA and CDR2 is SQIVND (reference sequence). Trimming pared 2 bases from V and 1 base from J, leaving 8 bases between. The CDR3 runs 14 residues.

This clone has a single count. The CDR3 nucleotides read TGCAGCGTTGACGGGACAGGGCCGATCAATGAGCAGTTCTTC. Its protein is CSVDGTGPINEQFF. The rearrangement links TRBV29-1 to TRBJ2-1; 9 positions match TRBD1. Trimming at V came to 3 bases and at J to 6 bases, leaving 6 bases not matched to a gene. The CDR3 is 14 amino acids. CDR1 and CDR2 from the germline V gene are SQVTM and ANQGSEA.

This chain uses TRBV27 with TRBJ1-4; D gene uncertain. The V gene's germline CDR1 is MNHEY and CDR2 SMNVEV (reference sequence). The CDR3 is 14 residues long. Trimming cost V 2 bases and J 6 bases, with 10 bases left between them. This CDR3 is CASSLIAHYEKLFF. CDR3 sequence (DNA): TGTGCCAGCAGTTTAATCGCACACTATGAAAAACTGTTTTTT.

This chain uses TRBV2 with TRBJ2-6; unclear D gene. Germline CDR1 is SNHLY and CDR2 is FYNNEI. V was shortened by 9 bases and J by 2 bases, with 8 bases between the two germline ends. The length of the CDR3 is 13 residues. The CDR3 bases are TGTGCCAGGATGCAGACTGGGGCCAACGTCCTGACTTTC. This encodes CARMQTGANVLTF.

This chain links TRBV2 with TRBJ1-6; the D is unclear. V was trimmed by 6 bases and J by 7 bases, leaving 13 bases between them. Germline assignment: CDR1 SNHLY and CDR2 FYNNEI. CDR3 length: 14 amino acids. The CDR3 region has the DNA TGTGCCAGCAGAGAGCAGGTCTTAAATTCACCCCTCCACTTT. It yields the protein CASREQVLNSPLHF.

The CDR3 loop reads CASSLGGGSYEQYF. The CDR3 DNA is TGCGCCAGCAGCCTGGGGGGAGGCTCCTACGAGCAGTACTTC. The rearrangement joins TRBV5-1 to TRBJ2-7, with TRBD2 as a possible D gene (6 bases). V dropped 4 bases and J dropped 0 bases, with 11 bases sitting between them. Germline CDR1 reads SGHRS; CDR2 reads YFSETQ. This CDR3 is 14 amino acids long.

The V and J genes are TRBV9 and TRBJ2-2; 13 bases match TRBD2. In germline, CDR1 is SGDLS, CDR2 YYNGEE. V shed 3 bases and J 3 bases; nucleotides not matched to a gene: 8. The CDR3 loop spans 18 amino acids. DNA for the CDR3: TGTGCCAGCAGCGACCGGACTAGCGGGAGCTCGTACACCGGGGAGCTGTTTTTT. Protein: CASSDRTSGSSYTGELFF.

The gene calls are TRBV5-1 and TRBJ1-1; TRBD1 agrees at 10 bases. Losses at the gene ends were 0 bases for V and 5 bases for J; bases not matched to a gene: 4. This CDR3 spans 15 amino acids. The germline V gene has CDR1 SGHRS and CDR2 YFSETQ. Written as DNA, the CDR3 is TGCGCCAGCAGCTTGGGGGACAGGGGTGGAACTGAAGCTTTCTTT. Its protein is CASSLGDRGGTEAFF.

The CDR3, as DNA: TGTGCCAGCAGCCCAGGGACAGGGGTACGCACTGAAGCTTTCTTT. Residues: CASSPGTGVRTEAFF. The gene calls are TRBV7-2 and TRBJ1-1; 10 nucleotides align to TRBD1. The CDR3 runs 15 residues. Germline CDR1 and CDR2: SGHTA and FQGNSA. V was clipped by 5 bases and J by 4 bases; unmatched bases: 7.

In its sample, this clone was seen a few times. The chain uses TRBV11-3 and TRBJ2-2; D may match TRBD1 or TRBD2 (5 bases each). The CDR3 runs to 15 residues. Germline assignment: CDR1 SGHNT and CDR2 YENEEA. The germline V and J ends were trimmed by 5 bases and 4 bases, with 14 bases remaining between them. CDR3 DNA sequence: TGTGCCAGCAGCCCTGCAGGGACGGTCACCGGGGAGCTGTTTTTT. Protein sequence: CASSPAGTVTGELFF.

The chain uses TRBV5-6 and TRBJ1-4; no definite D call. The germline V gene has CDR1 SGHDT and CDR2 YYEEEE. CDR3 size: 12 residues. Between the trimmed V and J ends, which lost 1 base and 8 bases, there was a span of 6 bases. CDR3 residues: CASSLRREKLFF. Here the CDR3 DNA reads TGTGCCAGCAGCTTGAGAAGAGAAAAACTGTTTTTT. Full variable domain (missing parts from reference TRBV5-6 and TRBJ1-4): DAGVTQSPTHLIKTRGQQVTLRCSPKSGHDTVSWYQQALGQGPQFIFQYYEEEERQRGNFPDRFSGHQFPNYSSELNVNALLLGDSALYLCASSLRREKLFFGSGTQLSVL.

The chain employs TRBV27 and TRBJ2-2; 9 bases match TRBD2. The ends lost 4 bases at V and 6 bases at J; junction bases unmatched: 15. Germline CDR1 reads MNHEY; CDR2 reads SMNVEV (reference sequence). The CDR3 spans 18 residues. CDR3 in DNA: TGTGCCAGCAGTTCCCCCGGGACTAGCAAGGGGAGAGCCGGGGAGCTGTTTTTT. Its translation is CASSSPGTSKGRAGELFF.

The chain carries TRBV27 and TRBJ1-2, with D uncertain. The V end was cut by 4 bases, the J end by 0 bases, with 6 bases between. The length of the CDR3 is 13 residues. Germline CDR1 reads MNHEY; CDR2 reads SMNVEV (reference sequence). In DNA form, the CDR3 reads TGTGCCAGCAGTTCCCGGCCTAACTATGGCTACACCTTC. Residues: CASSSRPNYGYTF.